Listed here are 7 T cell receptor beta chains from one sample, sequenced in a study of T cell changes during pregnancy in multiple sclerosis. The data were produced by immunoSEQ multiplex PCR, yet TCRdb's version contains in-frame clones alone and is incomplete. Of tens of thousands of clones listed, around 90% are singletons. The sample was CD4+ T cells from peripheral blood mononuclear cells, taken before pregnancy. These receptors all stem from a female donor with multiple sclerosis, enrolled in a pregnancy study.

This sequence joins TRBV4-1 and TRBJ1-1, with D tentatively TRBD1 (6 bases). Germline CDR1 MGHRA, CDR2 YSYEKL. V lost 0 bases and J 4 bases, leaving 24 bases between the germline ends. CDR3 length: 19 residues. CDR3 DNA: TGCGCCAGCAGCCAAGATTGGGGCAGGGGCTCCTCATGGGCCACTGAAGCTTTCTTT. Amino acid sequence: CASSQDWGRGSSWATEAFF.

The chain carries TRBV19 and TRBJ1-1; maybe TRBD1 (5 bases). The CDR3 is made up of 16 amino acids. V dropped 7 bases and J dropped 1 base, with 19 bases sitting between them. The germline V gene has CDR1 LNHDA and CDR2 SQIVND (reference sequence). The CDR3 DNA follows: TGTGCCAGTAAAAATGCGGGACTTCGGACGAACACTGAAGCTTTCTTT. This codes for CASKNAGLRTNTEAFF.

The gene calls are TRBV11-2 and TRBJ2-6, with TRBD1 identical over 7 bases. The CDR3 runs 16 residues. The germline V gene has CDR1 SGHAT and CDR2 FQNNGV. With 4 bases clipped from V and 2 bases from J, the junction kept 5 bases outside the gene matches. The CDR3 reads CASSWADRAGANVLTF. The CDR3 nucleotides read TGTGCCAGCAGCTGGGCCGACAGGGCTGGGGCCAACGTCCTGACTTTC. Complete variable domain (other parts from reference TRBV11-2 and TRBJ2-6): EAGVAQSPRYKIIEKRQSVAFWCNPISGHATLYWYQQILGQGPKLLIQFQNNGVVDDSQLPKDRFSAERLKGVDSTLKIQPAKLEDSAVYLCASSWADRAGANVLTFGAGSRLTVL.

V gene TRBV27 combines with J gene TRBJ1-2; TRBD1 agrees at 9 bases. The V segment lost 7 bases and the J segment 0 bases; nucleotides outside the gene matches: 9. The CDR3 totals 16 residues. Germline-derived CDR1 and CDR2 are MNHEY and SMNVEV (reference sequence). The DNA for the CDR3 is TGTGCCAGCACCCTACGGACAGGGGCAACTAACTATGGCTACACCTTC. Residues: CASTLRTGATNYGYTF.

The rearrangement joins TRBV4-2 to TRBJ1-4; possible D gene TRBD1, 6 bases. The CDR3 extends over 15 amino acids. In germline, CDR1 is LGHNA, CDR2 YNFKEQ. V was cut by 2 bases and J by 11 bases, with 18 bases left in between. CDR3 sequence: CASSQTGMNEVKLFF. CDR3 DNA sequence: TGTGCCAGCAGCCAAACAGGGATGAATGAGGTGAAACTGTTTTTT.

This chain joins TRBV5-6 and TRBJ1-4; the D is unclear. Trimming took off 3 bases at V and 0 bases at J, with 18 bases between the two ends. Germline CDR1 is SGHDT and CDR2 is YYEEEE. CDR3 length: 18 amino acids. The CDR3 nucleotides read TGTGCCAGCAGCTCGCGACACACAAAGTTTGCAACTAATGAAAAACTGTTTTTT. Amino acids: CASSSRHTKFATNEKLFF. The whole variable domain, remainder taken from reference TRBV5-6 and TRBJ1-4, is DAGVTQSPTHLIKTRGQQVTLRCSPKSGHDTVSWYQQALGQGPQFIFQYYEEEERQRGNFPDRFSGHQFPNYSSELNVNALLLGDSALYLCASSSRHTKFATNEKLFFGSGTQLSVL.

The chain combines TRBV19 with TRBJ1-4; D remains unclear. Trimming removed 7 bases at V and 5 bases at J, with 20 bases between. The CDR3 covers 16 residues. Germline V gives CDR1 LNHDA, CDR2 SQIVND (reference sequence). The CDR3 DNA follows: TGTGCCAGTAAAAACCCGGGAGGGCAGGAGAATGAAAAACTGTTTTTT. It translates to CASKNPGGQENEKLFF.